Below, 21 T cell receptor beta chains from the same sample are listed, as sequenced in a study of T-cell reconstitution after alpha-beta-depleted transplantation in children. Preparing the TCRbeta library involved the use of unique molecular identifiers. From the PCR reads, TCRdb called clonotypes with MiXCR, one entry per CDR3 protein. Among about 640,000 distinct CDR3 sequences listed, around 13% were seen once. The specimen was PBMCs, mostly from graft donor cells, collected 360 days after TCRalphabeta/CD19-depleted stem cell transplant. The receptor source for this set is a male patient between 5 and 17 years old who had a stem cell transplant for acute myeloid leukemia, so the T cells may come from the graft donor.

This clonotype came up many times. This chain connects TRBV15 to TRBJ2-7, with 7 positions matching TRBD1. This CDR3 has 17 residues. The V and J ends lost 0 bases and 2 bases, in that order; junction bases with no gene match: 10. CDR1 and CDR2 from the germline V gene are LNHNV and YYDKDF (reference sequence). The CDR3 region has the DNA TGTGCCACCAGCAGAGATTTTTATTGGGACAGAGCCTACGAGCAGTACTTC. Translation gives CATSRDFYWDRAYEQYF. Full variable domain (outside the CDR3, taken from reference TRBV15 and TRBJ2-7): DAMVIQNPRYQVTQFGKPVTLSCSQTLNHNVMYWYQQKSSQAPKLLFHYYDKDFNNEADTPDNFQSRRPNTSFCFLDIRSPGLGDTAMYLCATSRDFYWDRAYEQYFGPGTRLTVT.

This clonotype came up a few times. The chain employs TRBV15 and TRBJ2-7; tentative D call: TRBD2 (6 bases). This CDR3 contains 14 residues. V lost 6 bases to trimming and J lost 3 bases, with 15 bases between them. The germline V gene has CDR1 LNHNV and CDR2 YYDKDF (reference sequence). CDR3 protein: CATSNEGGSYEQYF. DNA of the CDR3: TGTGCCACCAGTAACGAGGGAGGCAGCTACGAGCAGTACTTC. The whole variable domain, remainder taken from reference TRBV15 and TRBJ2-7, is DAMVIQNPRYQVTQFGKPVTLSCSQTLNHNVMYWYQQKSSQAPKLLFHYYDKDFNNEADTPDNFQSRRPNTSFCFLDIRSPGLGDTAMYLCATSNEGGSYEQYFGPGTRLTVT.

Many counts were recorded for this clonotype. The genes are TRBV29-1 and TRBJ2-1, with D hard to call. Trimming took off 7 bases at V and 0 bases at J, with 16 bases between the two ends. Germline CDR1 and CDR2: SQVTM and ANQGSEA. This CDR3 is built from 15 residues. CDR3 DNA sequence: TGCAGCGGACGGCAAAGGGCCAGCTCCTACAATGAGCAGTTCTTC. Its protein is CSGRQRASSYNEQFF.

This clonotype was observed at least ten times. The chain joins TRBV7-2 to TRBJ2-3, with D unresolved. This CDR3 has 14 residues. Germline values: CDR1 SGHTA, CDR2 FQGNSA. Trimming removed 4 bases at V and 2 bases at J, with 10 bases between. The CDR3 bases are TGTGCCAGCAGCTCCCCCCCTCACACAGATACGCAGTATTTT. It encodes CASSSPPHTDTQYF.

This clonotype was counted only a few times. The rearrangement joins TRBV13 to TRBJ2-3, with TRBD2 matching over 9 bases. CDR1 PRHDT and CDR2 FYEKMQ come from the germline V gene (reference sequence). The CDR3 runs 15 residues. J gave up 5 bases and V 3 bases, and 6 bases lay outside the gene matches. The CDR3 spells CASSFLREGKDTQYF. The CDR3 nucleotides are TGTGCCAGCAGCTTTTTGCGGGAGGGCAAAGATACGCAGTATTTT. The full variable domain, rest sourced from reference TRBV13 and TRBJ2-3, is AAGVIQSPRHLIKEKRETATLKCYPIPRHDTVYWYQQGPGQDPQFLISFYEKMQSDKGSIPDRFSAQQFSDYHSELNMSSLELGDSALYFCASSFLREGKDTQYFGPGTRLTVL.

In regard to this clonotype: A read error may produce the germline difference seen at one junction end. The gene calls are TRBV20-1 and TRBJ1-3, with a possible D match to TRBD1 (5 bases). In germline, CDR1 is DFQATT, CDR2 SNEGSKA (reference sequence). This CDR3 is built from 16 residues. CDR3 amino acids: CCARDPRVAAGNTIYF. The CDR3 DNA follows: TGCTGTGCTAGAGACCCCAGGGTAGCGGCCGGAAACACCATATATTTT.

This clonotype was seen many times. The V gene is TRBV29-1, the J gene TRBJ2-1; 8 positions match TRBD1. The CDR3 is 11 residues long. Germline lookup yields CDR1 SQVTM and CDR2 ANQGSEA. The junction had 0 bases not matched to a gene; V was cut back by 7 bases and J by 4 bases. The CDR3 sequence: CSGDRYNEQFF. CDR3 nucleotides: TGCAGCGGGGACAGGTACAATGAGCAGTTCTTC.

This clonotype was found many times. V usage is TRBV29-1 and J usage is TRBJ2-5; 7 bases align to TRBD2. Trimming removed 2 bases from V and 4 bases from J; junction bases left unmatched: 4. CDR1 is SQVTM, CDR2 ANQGSEA, per germline. CDR3 size: 13 residues. CDR3 in amino acids: CSVEFASGETQYF. The CDR3, as DNA: TGCAGCGTTGAATTCGCTAGCGGAGAGACCCAGTACTTC.

This clonotype occurred a few times. The chain is built from TRBV11-1 and TRBJ2-1, with 7 bases aligning to TRBD2. After removal of 5 bases from V and 4 bases from J, the junction contained 8 bases not matched to a gene. The CDR3 runs 15 residues. CDR1 is SGHAT and CDR2 is FQDESV in the germline V gene (reference sequence). The CDR3 is CASSRAGGRYNEQFF. CDR3 DNA sequence: TGTGCCAGCAGCCGAGCCGGGGGGAGGTACAATGAGCAGTTCTTC.

The sample holds a few counts of this clonotype. The chain is built from TRBV12-3 or TRBV12-4 and TRBJ2-7; 7 positions match TRBD1. The trim removed 3 bases at V and 12 bases at J, leaving 5 bases unmatched. There are 11 residues in the CDR3. CDR3 region: CASSFSGGLYF. The CDR3 DNA reads TGTGCCAGCAGTTTTTCAGGGGGTCTGTACTTC.

In this sample, this clonotype turned up a few times. The rearrangement uses TRBV20-1 and TRBJ2-6; TRBD1 agrees at 7 bases. Germline V gene lookup returns CDR1 DFQATT and CDR2 SNEGSKA (reference sequence). The ends lost 6 bases at V and 5 bases at J; junction bases unmatched: 7. This CDR3 is 14 amino acids long. The CDR3, as DNA: TGCAGTGCGTCTACAGGGGTCTGGGCCAACGTCCTGACTTTC. Amino acids: CSASTGVWANVLTF.

This clonotype was recorded a few times. This chain joins TRBV5-1 and TRBJ1-2, with D unclear. This CDR3 spans 12 amino acids. The ends were cut back, 5 bases at V and 2 bases at J, with 7 bases in the middle. The germline V gene has CDR1 SGHRS and CDR2 YFSETQ. The CDR3 spells CASRESNYGYTF. CDR3 sequence (DNA): TGCGCCAGCAGGGAGAGCAACTATGGCTACACCTTC.

The rearrangement links TRBV4-3 to TRBJ2-1, with D unclear. From germline, CDR1 is LGHNA and CDR2 YSLEER. Trimming pared 7 bases from V and 2 bases from J, leaving 18 bases between. The CDR3 is 16 amino acids. CDR3 protein: CASTPSVSRTYNEQFF. CDR3 DNA: TGCGCCAGCACCCCCTCGGTTAGCCGCACCTACAATGAGCAGTTCTTC.

This clonotype was counted many times. The chain recombines TRBV20-1 with TRBJ2-1, with D perhaps matching TRBD2 (5 bases). Germline-derived CDR1 and CDR2 are DFQATT and SNEGSKA (reference sequence). CDR3 size: 15 residues. The ends were cut back, 5 bases at V and 4 bases at J, with 18 bases in the middle. Here the CDR3 DNA reads TGCAGTGCTCATCTAAGCGGTGGAGGTTACAATGAGCAGTTCTTC. Residues: CSAHLSGGGYNEQFF.

This clonotype turned up a few times. The CDR3 DNA follows: TGTGCCAGCACCACAAACAGGGTGGGAGGCTACACCTTC. Its protein is CASTTNRVGGYTF. The genes are TRBV5-4 and TRBJ1-2; D may be TRBD1 (6 bases). This CDR3 spans 13 amino acids. Germline V gene lookup returns CDR1 SGHNT and CDR2 YYREEE (reference sequence). Trimming took 6 bases from V and 8 from J, leaving 17 bases between them.

This clonotype has a count of ten or more. The chain links TRBV28 to TRBJ2-5; D uncertain. CDR1 is MDHEN and CDR2 is SYDVKM in the germline V gene. The CDR3 has 12 residues. Trimming removed 7 bases from V and 0 bases from J, with 6 bases in between. The CDR3 is CASTTNQETQYF. The DNA for the CDR3 is TGTGCCAGCACTACCAACCAAGAGACCCAGTACTTC. The full variable domain, in which reference TRBV28 and TRBJ2-5 provide the parts outside the CDR3, is DVKVTQSSRYLVKRTGEKVFLECVQDMDHENMFWYRQDPGLGLRLIYFSYDVKMKEKGDIPEGYSVSREKKERFSLILESASTNQTSMYLCASTTNQETQYFGPGTRLLVL.

The gene calls are TRBV30 and TRBJ2-7; D possibly corresponds to TRBD2 (6 bases). Germline V lookup: CDR1 GTSNPN, CDR2 SVGIG (reference sequence). Trimming took off 5 bases at V and 5 bases at J, with 13 bases between the two ends. The CDR3 totals 12 residues. CDR3 in amino acids: CAWSGTGHEQYF. DNA for the CDR3: TGTGCCTGGTCCGGGACTGGTCACGAGCAGTACTTC.

The J gene is TRBJ2-2, the V gene TRBV9; D unclear. This CDR3 spans 12 amino acids. The V end was cut by 1 base, the J end by 6 bases, with 4 bases between. Germline loops: CDR1 SGDLS, CDR2 YYNGEE. The CDR3 coding sequence is TGTGCCAGCAGCGTACTAGCCGGGGAGCTGTTTTTT. Translated, it gives CASSVLAGELFF.

V usage is TRBV28 and J usage is TRBJ1-5; 7 bases are shared with TRBD1. The V gene end was trimmed by 4 bases and the J gene end by 5 bases; junction bases not matched to a gene: 20. The germline V gene encodes CDR1 MDHEN and CDR2 SYDVKM. This CDR3 region has 19 residues. CDR3 sequence (DNA): TGTGCCAGCAGTTCCATTTCCCTCGTATCGACAGGGATGGATCAGCCCCAGCATTTT. This sequence encodes CASSSISLVSTGMDQPQHF. The variable domain in full, completed from reference TRBV28 and TRBJ1-5, reads DVKVTQSSRYLVKRTGEKVFLECVQDMDHENMFWYRQDPGLGLRLIYFSYDVKMKEKGDIPEGYSVSREKKERFSLILESASTNQTSMYLCASSSISLVSTGMDQPQHFGDGTRLSIL.

This clonotype was counted at least ten times. The rearrangement links TRBV20-1 to TRBJ1-1, with D perhaps matching TRBD1 (5 bases). Germline CDR1 is DFQATT and CDR2 is SNEGSKA (reference sequence). CDR3 length: 14 residues. V gave up 3 bases and J gave up 4 bases, with 15 bases separating them. CDR3 loop: CSASLTAILTEAFF. In DNA form, the CDR3 reads TGCAGTGCTAGTTTGACAGCGATTCTCACTGAAGCTTTCTTT.

This chain joins TRBV20-1 and TRBJ2-7; D ambiguous. Germline CDR1 is DFQATT and CDR2 is SNEGSKA (reference sequence). The CDR3 totals 16 residues. Trimming stripped 0 bases from V and 1 base from J, with 16 bases between. The CDR3 reads CSARDQHLAPSYEQYF. CDR3 nucleotide sequence: TGCAGTGCTAGAGACCAACACTTAGCACCATCCTACGAGCAGTACTTC.